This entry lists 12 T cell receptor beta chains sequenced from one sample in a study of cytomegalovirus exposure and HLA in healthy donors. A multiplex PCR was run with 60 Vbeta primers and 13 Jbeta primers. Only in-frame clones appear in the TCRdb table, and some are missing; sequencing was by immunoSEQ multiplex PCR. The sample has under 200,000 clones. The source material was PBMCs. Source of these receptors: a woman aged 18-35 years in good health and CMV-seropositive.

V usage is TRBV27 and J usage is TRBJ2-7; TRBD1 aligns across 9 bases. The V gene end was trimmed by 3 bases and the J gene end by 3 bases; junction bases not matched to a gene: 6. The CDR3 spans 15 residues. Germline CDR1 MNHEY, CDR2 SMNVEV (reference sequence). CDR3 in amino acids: CASSFMGQGVYEQYF. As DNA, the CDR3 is TGTGCCAGCAGTTTTATGGGACAGGGTGTCTACGAGCAGTACTTC.

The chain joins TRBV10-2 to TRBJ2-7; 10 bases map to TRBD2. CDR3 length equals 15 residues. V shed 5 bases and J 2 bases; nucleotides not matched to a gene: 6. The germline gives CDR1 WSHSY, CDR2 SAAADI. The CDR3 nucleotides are TGCGCCAGCAGTCAAGCGACTAGCGGGCCCTACGAGCAGTACTTC. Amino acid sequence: CASSQATSGPYEQYF.

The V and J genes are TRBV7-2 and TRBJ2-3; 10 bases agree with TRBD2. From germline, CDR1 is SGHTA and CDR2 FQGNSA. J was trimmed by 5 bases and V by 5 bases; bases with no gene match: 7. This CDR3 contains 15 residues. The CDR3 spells CASSPKTSGVDTQYF. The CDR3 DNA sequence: TGTGCCAGCAGCCCTAAAACTAGCGGGGTAGATACGCAGTATTTT. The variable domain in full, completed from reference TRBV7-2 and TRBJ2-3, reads GAGVSQSPSNKVTEKGKDVELRCDPISGHTALYWYRQSLGQGLEFLIYFQGNSAPDKSGLPSDRFSAERTGGSVSTLTIQRTQQEDSAVYLCASSPKTSGVDTQYFGPGTRLTVL.

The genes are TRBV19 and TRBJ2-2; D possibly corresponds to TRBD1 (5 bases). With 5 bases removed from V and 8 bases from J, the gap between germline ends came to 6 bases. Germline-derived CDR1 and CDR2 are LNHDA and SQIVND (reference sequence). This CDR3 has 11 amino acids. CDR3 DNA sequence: TGTGCCAGTAGTTGGACAGGGGAGCTGTTTTTT. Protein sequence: CASSWTGELFF.

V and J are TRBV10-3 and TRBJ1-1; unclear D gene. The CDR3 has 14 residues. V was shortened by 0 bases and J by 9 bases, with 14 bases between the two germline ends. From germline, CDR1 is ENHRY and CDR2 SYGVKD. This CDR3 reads CAISESNGEAKAFF. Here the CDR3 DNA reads TGTGCCATCAGTGAGTCGAACGGGGAGGCTAAAGCTTTCTTT.

In DNA form, the CDR3 reads TGTGCCAGCAGTTGGGGAGGGACGCCCTACGAGCAGTACTTC. Translating gives CASSWGGTPYEQYF. The J gene is TRBJ2-7, the V gene TRBV28; 7 bases match TRBD2. The V and J ends lost 4 bases and 2 bases, in that order; junction bases with no gene match: 5. Germline V gene lookup returns CDR1 MDHEN and CDR2 SYDVKM. The CDR3 runs 14 residues.

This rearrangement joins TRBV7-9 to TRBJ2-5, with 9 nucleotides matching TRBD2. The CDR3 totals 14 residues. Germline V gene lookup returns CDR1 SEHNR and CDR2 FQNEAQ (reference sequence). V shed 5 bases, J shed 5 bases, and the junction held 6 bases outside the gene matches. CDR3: CASSGSSGVETQYF. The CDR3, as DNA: TGTGCCAGCAGCGGATCTAGCGGGGTTGAGACCCAGTACTTC.

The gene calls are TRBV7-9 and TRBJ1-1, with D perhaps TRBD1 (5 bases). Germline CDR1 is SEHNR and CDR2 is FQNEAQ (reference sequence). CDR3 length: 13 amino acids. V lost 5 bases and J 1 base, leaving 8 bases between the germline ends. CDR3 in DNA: TGTGCCAGCAGCAAAAGGGGGAACACTGAAGCTTTCTTT. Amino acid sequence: CASSKRGNTEAFF.

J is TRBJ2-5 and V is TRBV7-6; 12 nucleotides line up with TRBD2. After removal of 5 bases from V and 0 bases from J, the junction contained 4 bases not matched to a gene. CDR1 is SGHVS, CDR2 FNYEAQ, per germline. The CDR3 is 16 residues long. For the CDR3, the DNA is TGTGCCAGCAGCCTCGGACTAGCGGGGAACCAAGAGACCCAGTACTTC. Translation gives CASSLGLAGNQETQYF.

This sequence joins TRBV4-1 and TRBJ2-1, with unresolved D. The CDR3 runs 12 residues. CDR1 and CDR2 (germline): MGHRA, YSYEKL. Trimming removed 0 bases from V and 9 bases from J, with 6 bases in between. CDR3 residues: CASSQENGEQFF. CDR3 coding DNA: TGCGCCAGCAGCCAAGAAAACGGTGAGCAGTTCTTC.

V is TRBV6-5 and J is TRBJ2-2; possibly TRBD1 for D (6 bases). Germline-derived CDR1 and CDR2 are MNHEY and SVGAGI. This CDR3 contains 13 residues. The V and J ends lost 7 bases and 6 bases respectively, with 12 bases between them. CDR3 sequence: CASTHRVPGELFF. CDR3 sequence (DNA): TGTGCCAGCACACACAGGGTACCCGGGGAGCTGTTTTTT.

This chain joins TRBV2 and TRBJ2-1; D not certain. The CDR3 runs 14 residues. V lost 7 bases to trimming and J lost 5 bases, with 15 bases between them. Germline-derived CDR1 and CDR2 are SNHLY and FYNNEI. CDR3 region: CASKRSWADNEQFF. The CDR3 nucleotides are TGTGCCAGCAAAAGAAGCTGGGCAGACAATGAGCAGTTCTTC.